Presented here are 26 T cell receptor beta chains from one specimen sequenced in a study of graft-versus-host responses after intestinal transplantation. Measured with immunoSEQ multiplex PCR; TCRdb has only the in-frame clones, and not every one. The repertoire includes under 100,000 clones, around 84% of them detected once, and approximately 0.78% sits in the top ten. These receptors have no identified antigens. The sequenced sample was unstimulated CD4+ T cells sorted from spleen or lymph node cells, obtained before intestinal transplant. These receptors were collected from a human donor who received an intestinal transplant.

The rearrangement joins TRBV7-9 to TRBJ2-3; tentative D call: TRBD2 (6 bases). CDR1 is SEHNR and CDR2 is FQNEAQ in the germline V gene (reference sequence). The CDR3 runs to 14 residues. The germline V and J ends were trimmed by 3 bases and 4 bases, with 11 bases remaining between them. Written as DNA, the CDR3 is TGTGCCAGCAGCTTTGGCGGGACCTCAGATACGCAGTATTTT. Translating gives CASSFGGTSDTQYF.

V is TRBV6-6 and J is TRBJ2-1; the match to TRBD2 covers 8 bases. Per the germline V gene, CDR1 is MNHNY and CDR2 is SVGAGI (reference sequence). Trimming at V came to 5 bases and at J to 5 bases, leaving 5 bases not matched to a gene. This CDR3 has 14 residues. CDR3 nucleotide sequence: TGTGCCAGCAGTCCCGGGACTAGAAACAATGAGCAGTTCTTC. Translation gives CASSPGTRNNEQFF.

This clone occurred a few times. The rearrangement joins TRBV6-5 to TRBJ2-7; D remains ambiguous. V gave up 6 bases and J gave up 2 bases, with 11 bases separating them. This CDR3 region has 13 residues. Germline V lookup: CDR1 MNHEY, CDR2 SVGAGI. CDR3 sequence reads: CASRMRPPYEQYF. The CDR3 nucleotides are TGTGCCAGCAGAATGAGGCCCCCCTACGAGCAGTACTTC.

CDR3 region: CASSPRTGGYEQYF. The CDR3 DNA is TGTGCCAGCAGCCCCCGGACAGGGGGCTACGAGCAGTACTTC. This chain connects TRBV9 to TRBJ2-7, with 10 bases that match TRBD1. The V gene end was trimmed by 4 bases and the J gene end by 3 bases; junction bases not matched to a gene: 4. The CDR3 runs 14 residues. Germline V CDR1 and CDR2: SGDLS, YYNGEE.

This clone was observed a single time. V usage is TRBV12-5 and J usage is TRBJ2-7, with 13 positions matching TRBD2. J was trimmed by 4 bases and V by 7 bases; bases with no gene match: 7. Germline lookup yields CDR1 LGHNT and CDR2 FRNRAP. CDR3 length: 15 amino acids. CDR3 coding DNA: TGTGCTAGTGCCCTGTGGACTAGCGGGAGTTACGAGCAGTACTTC. Protein sequence: CASALWTSGSYEQYF.

This chain joins TRBV18 and TRBJ2-7; the match to TRBD1 covers 8 bases. Germline lookup yields CDR1 KGHSH and CDR2 LQKENI. The CDR3 is 17 amino acids. V was clipped by 4 bases and J by 4 bases; unmatched bases: 15. The CDR3 nucleotides are TGTGCCAGCTCACGAAACATCCCCCAGGGGGCCGAATACGAGCAGTACTTC. Protein sequence: CASSRNIPQGAEYEQYF.

The chain links TRBV19 to TRBJ2-3; D possibly corresponds to TRBD2 (6 bases). The CDR3 is 18 amino acids. V was clipped by 0 bases and J by 0 bases, with 16 bases between them. CDR1 is LNHDA and CDR2 is SQIVND in the germline V gene (reference sequence). The CDR3 sequence: CASSIDSRLATSTDTQYF. The CDR3, as DNA: TGTGCCAGTAGTATAGATAGTAGGCTAGCGACTAGCACAGATACGCAGTATTTT.

This clone has a handful of counts. The J gene is TRBJ2-1, the V gene TRBV6-6, with 14 bases fitting TRBD2. The CDR3 loop spans 16 amino acids. Germline CDR1 reads MNHNY; CDR2 reads SVGAGI (reference sequence). V gave up 2 bases and J gave up 8 bases; unmatched junction bases: 5. CDR3 nucleotides: TGTGCCAGCAGTTACCCCCCGACTAGCGGGAGGGATGAGCAGTTCTTC. Protein: CASSYPPTSGRDEQFF.

The V and J genes are TRBV14 and TRBJ2-3; TRBD2 matches at 10 bases. Germline loops: CDR1 SGHDN, CDR2 FVKESK. After removal of 5 bases from V and 1 base from J, the junction contained 12 bases not matched to a gene. This CDR3 has 18 residues. CDR3 sequence: CASSKGWLLAGGTDTQYF. Written as DNA, the CDR3 is TGTGCCAGCAGCAAAGGATGGTTGCTAGCGGGGGGCACAGATACGCAGTATTTT. Looking up the rest from reference TRBV14 and TRBJ2-3 gives the full variable domain: EAGVTQFPSHSVIEKGQTVTLRCDPISGHDNLYWYRRVMGKEIKFLLHFVKESKQDESGMPNNRFLAERTGGTYSTLKVQPAELEDSGVYFCASSKGWLLAGGTDTQYFGPGTRLTVL.

V gene TRBV5-1 combines with J gene TRBJ1-1; D may be TRBD1 (5 bases). The V gene's germline CDR1 is SGHRS and CDR2 YFSETQ. Between the trimmed V and J ends, which lost 10 bases and 7 bases, there was a span of 14 bases. CDR3 length: 11 amino acids. The CDR3 sequence: CASREGLEAFF. CDR3 bases: TGCGCCTCCCGGGAGGGGCTTGAAGCTTTCTTT.

This clone came up once. This chain connects TRBV4-2 to TRBJ2-4, with 10 nucleotides matching TRBD1. This CDR3 is built from 20 residues. With V trimmed by 0 bases and J by 0 bases, 11 bases remained unmatched. Germline values: CDR1 LGHNA, CDR2 YNFKEQ. The DNA for the CDR3 is TGTGCCAGCAGCCAAGAATCTGGACAGGGGGTTCAATTAGCCAAAAACATTCAGTACTTC. As protein: CASSQESGQGVQLAKNIQYF.

The rearrangement joins TRBV4-1 to TRBJ2-1; 12 nucleotides agree with TRBD2. Germline V CDR1 and CDR2: MGHRA, YSYEKL. The V and J ends lost 4 bases and 7 bases, in that order; junction bases with no gene match: 8. The CDR3 totals 16 residues. This CDR3 is CASSPELAGGLNEQFF. Here the CDR3 DNA reads TGCGCCAGCAGCCCCGAACTAGCGGGAGGTTTGAATGAGCAGTTCTTC.

V is TRBV1 and J is TRBJ1-5; the D call in the table, TRBD1, was not verified against the DNA. TRBV1 is a listed pseudogene. This CDR3 has 14 amino acids. CDR3 sequence (DNA): TGCACCAGCAGCCAAGTACAGAGAAATCAGCCCCAGCATTTT. Amino acids: CTSSQVQRNQPQHF.

This chain uses TRBV5-1 with TRBJ2-7, with D possibly being TRBD1 (6 bases). Trimming removed 0 bases at V and 5 bases at J, with 12 bases between. This CDR3 is built from 14 residues. Looked up from germline, CDR1 is SGHRS and CDR2 is YFSETQ. The CDR3 loop is CASSLGGRGHEQYF. The CDR3 bases are TGCGCCAGCAGCTTGGGGGGGCGCGGCCACGAGCAGTACTTC.

The chain uses TRBV25-1 and TRBJ1-5, with D uncertain. Trimming shortened V by 1 base and J by 5 bases, and 9 bases separated the two germline ends. This CDR3 spans 14 amino acids. The germline CDR1 and CDR2 sequences are MGHDK and SYGVNS. The CDR3 DNA sequence: TGTGCCAGCAGTGAATCGCGGTGGGATCAGCCCCAGCATTTT. It is translated as CASSESRWDQPQHF.

The V and J genes are TRBV5-1 and TRBJ2-1; TRBD2 aligns across 9 bases. J was trimmed by 0 bases and V by 7 bases; bases with no gene match: 5. The length of the CDR3 is 15 residues. From germline, CDR1 is SGHRS and CDR2 YFSETQ. DNA for the CDR3: TGCGCCAGCTACGCGGGGGGGATCTCCTACAATGAGCAGTTCTTC. The encoded protein is CASYAGGISYNEQFF. Full variable domain (outside the CDR3, taken from reference TRBV5-1 and TRBJ2-1): KAGVTQTPRYLIKTRGQQVTLSCSPISGHRSVSWYQQTPGQGLQFLFEYFSETQRNKGNFPGRFSGRQFSNSRSEMNVSTLELGDSALYLCASYAGGISYNEQFFGPGTRLTVL.

This clone was recorded only once. The sample carries other DNA sequences with the same CDR3. The chain couples TRBV5-4 to TRBJ2-3, with D perhaps matching TRBD1 (5 bases). The CDR3 runs to 16 residues. The V gene's germline CDR1 is SGHNT and CDR2 YYREEE (reference sequence). V gave up 0 bases and J gave up 1 base, with 12 bases separating them. The DNA of the CDR3 is TGTGCCAGCAGCTTGGGGGGCCCTCGGGGCACAGATACGCAGTATTTT. Protein: CASSLGGPRGTDTQYF. The full variable domain, completed using reference TRBV5-4 and TRBJ2-3, is ETGVTQSPTHLIKTRGQQVTLRCSSQSGHNTVSWYQQALGQGPQFIFQYYREEENGRGNFPPRFSGLQFPNYSSELNVNALELDDSALYLCASSLGGPRGTDTQYFGPGTRLTVL.

V gene TRBV27 combines with J gene TRBJ2-5; D not resolved. Trimming took 6 bases from V and 4 from J, leaving 6 bases between them. The germline CDR1 and CDR2 sequences are MNHEY and SMNVEV (reference sequence). The CDR3 length is 11 residues. The CDR3 nucleotides are TGTGCCAGCAGGCGAACAGAGACCCAGTACTTC. Residues: CASRRTETQYF.

This clone was counted a few times. CDR3 protein: CASSAVTRNEQFF. CDR3 in DNA: TGTGCCAGCAGTGCGGTTACGAGGAATGAGCAGTTCTTC. The chain links TRBV6-1 to TRBJ2-1; D not resolved. The germline gives CDR1 MNHNS, CDR2 SASEGT. This CDR3 is built from 13 residues. V dropped 4 bases and J dropped 7 bases, with 11 bases sitting between them.

The CDR3 DNA follows: TGTGCCAGCAGCTTACGTGAGGTAGCAAGCCCTAACACCGGGGAGCTGTTTTTT. Amino acids: CASSLREVASPNTGELFF. The chain links TRBV11-2 to TRBJ2-2; D not resolved. The CDR3 consists of 18 residues. V was pared by 2 bases and J by 2 bases, with 18 bases between. The germline CDR1 and CDR2 sequences are SGHAT and FQNNGV.

The chain employs TRBV10-3 and TRBJ2-7, with TRBD1 as a possible D gene (6 bases). This CDR3 contains 15 residues. V was cut by 0 bases and J by 2 bases, with 11 bases left in between. Per germline, CDR1 ENHRY and CDR2 SYGVKD. CDR3 nucleotide sequence: TGTGCCATCAGTGAGTCGCAGGGGTCCCCCTACGAGCAGTACTTC. It yields the protein CAISESQGSPYEQYF.

The J gene is TRBJ2-3, the V gene TRBV5-1; weak D call: TRBD2 (6 bases). CDR3 length: 16 amino acids. CDR1 and CDR2 (germline): SGHRS, YFSETQ. The V and J ends lost 0 bases and 2 bases respectively, with 13 bases between them. The CDR3 sequence is CASSLGMAGPTDTQYF. The CDR3 DNA sequence: TGCGCCAGCAGCTTGGGCATGGCGGGGCCCACAGATACGCAGTATTTT.

V gene TRBV28 combines with J gene TRBJ2-7, with TRBD2 identical over 7 bases. CDR1 and CDR2 from the germline V gene are MDHEN and SYDVKM. CDR3 length: 14 residues. V shed 3 bases and J 3 bases; nucleotides not matched to a gene: 5. CDR3 nucleotide sequence: TGTGCCAGCAGTTTCTCTAGCGGCATCTACGAGCAGTACTTC. Translated: CASSFSSGIYEQYF.

V usage is TRBV11-3 and J usage is TRBJ1-3; D gene uncertain. Germline V gene lookup returns CDR1 SGHNT and CDR2 YENEEA. Trimming took off 1 base at V and 0 bases at J, with 10 bases between the two ends. This CDR3 is 16 amino acids long. CDR3 region: CASSLGTESSGNTIYF. CDR3 nucleotides: TGTGCCAGCAGCTTAGGAACCGAGAGCTCTGGAAACACCATATATTTT. The full variable domain, rest sourced from reference TRBV11-3 and TRBJ1-3, is EAGVVQSPRYKIIEKKQPVAFWCNPISGHNTLYWYLQNLGQGPELLIRYENEEAVDDSQLPKDRFSAERLKGVDSTLKIQPAELGDSAVYLCASSLGTESSGNTIYFGEGSWLTVV.

This rearrangement joins TRBV6-4 to TRBJ2-3; D unclear. V lost 8 bases, J lost 6 bases, and 3 bases lay in between. The CDR3 spans 9 residues. Germline V gene sequence: CDR1 MRHNA, CDR2 SNTAGT. CDR3 sequence reads: CASLDTQYF. In DNA form, the CDR3 reads TGTGCCAGCCTGGATACGCAGTATTTT.

This rearrangement joins TRBV9 to TRBJ2-5; no clear D gene. The germline V gene encodes CDR1 SGDLS and CDR2 YYNGEE. The V and J ends lost 0 bases and 2 bases respectively, with 8 bases between them. This CDR3 comprises 14 residues. Here the CDR3 DNA reads TGTGCCAGCAGCGTAGATCGGTCTCAAGAGACCCAGTACTTC. Encoded protein: CASSVDRSQETQYF.